What follows describes a single T cell receptor beta chain. This entry is derived from a study of blood T cell repertoires in COVID-19. The overall study: The United States, Italy and Spain supplied acute and convalescent COVID-19 samples. PBMCs, B-cell-depleted T cells, or T cells provided the cDNA or gDNA that made up the material.

In the original processing: Amplification of reference gene primers provided the estimated nucleated cell counts. The protocol was immunoSEQ multiplex PCR, while the TCRdb copy is restricted to in-frame clones and leaves out a portion. V and J calls and clone size are as listed in that table; D and trimming were resolved from the DNA. The sample shows approximately 65,000 clones, under 80% of them seen only once. Trimming removed 7 bases from V and 0 bases from J, with 12 bases in between. This CDR3 is 14 amino acids long. Germline V gives CDR1 MNHEY, CDR2 SVGAGI. Material for sequencing was peripheral blood. The chain links TRBV6-5 to TRBJ2-5; a possible D gene is TRBD2 (5 bases). The clonotype was recovered from a man aged 55 to 70 with acute or convalescent COVID-19. In nucleotides, the CDR3 is TGTGCCAGCATCCAAAGAGGGAACCAAGAGACCCAGTACTTC. Translating gives CASIQRGNQETQYF.